Following are 2 T cell receptor beta chains from one sample sequenced in a study of response to subunit inactivated influenza vaccine. TCRdb analysed the RT-PCR reads with MiXCR anew, one entry per CDR3 protein. The data show 650,000 to 800,000 distinct CDR3 sequences, with approximately 14% seen just once and less than 7% held by the top ten. The sample was PBMCs from blood, taken 14 to 15 days before vaccination. Source of these receptors: a man in his fifties or sixties who received an inactivated influenza vaccine.

This clonotype was detected only a few times. The chain links TRBV12-3 or TRBV12-4 to TRBJ1-4; weak D call: TRBD1 (5 bases). The ends were cut back, 5 bases at V and 1 base at J, with 11 bases in the middle. The CDR3 contains 15 residues. The CDR3 region is CASSRGGVTNEKLFF. The CDR3 DNA sequence: TGTGCCAGCAGTCGGGGGGGGGTAACTAATGAAAAACTGTTTTTT.

This sequence joins TRBV20-1 and TRBJ1-5, with D possibly matching TRBD1 (5 bases). The V end was cut by 3 bases, the J end by 5 bases, with 14 bases between. Germline lookup yields CDR1 DFQATT and CDR2 SNEGSKA (reference sequence). The CDR3 contains 14 residues. CDR3 sequence (DNA): TGCAGTGCTAGGGCCGATAAAGGGGATCAGCCCCAGCATTTT. Its protein is CSARADKGDQPQHF.